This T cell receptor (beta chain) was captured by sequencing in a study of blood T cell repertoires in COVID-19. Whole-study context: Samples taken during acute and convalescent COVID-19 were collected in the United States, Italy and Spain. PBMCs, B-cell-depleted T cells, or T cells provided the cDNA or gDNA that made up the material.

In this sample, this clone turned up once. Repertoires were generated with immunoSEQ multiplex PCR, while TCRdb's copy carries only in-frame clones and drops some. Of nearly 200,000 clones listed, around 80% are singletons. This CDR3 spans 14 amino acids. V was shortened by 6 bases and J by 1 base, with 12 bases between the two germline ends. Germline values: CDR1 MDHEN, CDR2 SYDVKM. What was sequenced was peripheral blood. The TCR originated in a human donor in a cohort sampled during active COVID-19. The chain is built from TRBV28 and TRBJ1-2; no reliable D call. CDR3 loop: CASREGSLNYGYTF. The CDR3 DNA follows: TGTGCCAGCAGAGAGGGCTCCCTTAACTATGGCTACACCTTC.